This entry lists 29 T cell receptor beta chains sequenced from one sample in a study of blood T cell repertoires in COVID-19 (dated by TCRdb to the early 2020s). Library construction relied on the immunoSEQ multiplex PCR assay. TCRdb limited this immuneACCESS table to in-frame rearrangements with V and J called. A share of clones is missing; checked studies link under half to unresolved V genes, and the rest is unexplained. This sample has around 300,000 clones in its table, and 85% of those were observed once. The top ten hold around 3.7% of the sample. Sequenced material: peripheral blood. These receptors were obtained from a woman aged 45-65 years with active or convalescent COVID-19.

The chain uses TRBV6-1 and TRBJ2-7; D is unresolved. Germline V gene data show CDR1 as MNHNS and CDR2 as SASEGT. Trimming removed 2 bases at V and 3 bases at J, with 11 bases between. This CDR3 is built from 14 residues. The DNA for the CDR3 is TGTGCCAGCAGTGAATACACTACAATCTACGAGCAGTACTTC. Translation: CASSEYTTIYEQYF.

This clone was seen only once. The DNA for the CDR3 is TGCAGTGCTGAAAACAGGGGGGAAGCTTTCTTT. It is translated as CSAENRGEAFF. The V call is TRBV20-1, the J call TRBJ1-1, with TRBD1 matching over 8 bases. The CDR3 runs 11 residues. The junction had 4 bases not matched to a gene; V was cut back by 5 bases and J by 8 bases. From germline, CDR1 is DFQATT and CDR2 SNEGSKA (reference sequence).

The V and J genes are TRBV6-5 and TRBJ2-1; 8 nucleotides match TRBD2. Germline V gene data show CDR1 as MNHEY and CDR2 as SVGAGI. J gave up 5 bases and V 6 bases, and 9 bases lay outside the gene matches. The CDR3 extends over 15 amino acids. The CDR3 protein is CASRAGVLPNNEQFF. The CDR3 nucleotides are TGTGCCAGCAGAGCGGGGGTACTACCTAACAATGAGCAGTTCTTC.

This clone was seen a single time. The chain joins TRBV10-2 to TRBJ2-1, with a possible D match to TRBD1 (5 bases). Germline CDR1 reads WSHSY; CDR2 reads SAAADI. The CDR3 is 14 amino acids. V shed 0 bases and J shed 5 bases, with 8 bases lying between them. The CDR3 region has the DNA TGCGCCAGCAGTGAGTCGGGGCTAAACAATGAGCAGTTCTTC. This codes for CASSESGLNNEQFF.

This clone has just a few counts. Other nucleotide sequences in the sample specify the same CDR3. The gene calls are TRBV9 and TRBJ2-2; 9 bases align to TRBD2. V trimming: 0 bases; J trimming: 4 bases; junction bases outside the gene matches: 4. Germline lookup yields CDR1 SGDLS and CDR2 YYNGEE. The length of the CDR3 is 16 residues. In DNA form, the CDR3 reads TGTGCCAGCAGCGTAGGACTAGCGGACCTCACCGGGGAGCTGTTTTTT. Protein: CASSVGLADLTGELFF.

The chain combines TRBV7-6 with TRBJ2-3; D is unresolved. Germline V gene data show CDR1 as SGHVS and CDR2 as FNYEAQ. V lost 3 bases and J 2 bases, leaving 9 bases between the germline ends. The CDR3 runs to 14 residues. The CDR3, as DNA: TGTGCCAGCAGCTTTAGGCAGGACACAGATACGCAGTATTTT. It is translated as CASSFRQDTDTQYF.

This chain uses TRBV3-1 (or the pseudogene TRBV3-2) with TRBJ1-6; no reliable D call. CDR3 length: 17 amino acids. The germline V and J ends were trimmed by 6 bases and 10 bases, with 25 bases remaining between them. Germline V gene sequence: CDR1 LGHDT, CDR2 YNNKEL (reference sequence). CDR3 amino acids: CASSRVQSPRRLSPLHF. CDR3 bases: TGTGCCAGCAGTCGGGTTCAGTCCCCGCGTAGATTGTCACCCCTCCACTTT.

The genes are TRBV28 and TRBJ2-3; D perhaps matches TRBD1 (5 bases). Per germline, CDR1 MDHEN and CDR2 SYDVKM. There are 14 residues in the CDR3. V was cut by 5 bases and J by 1 base, with 10 bases left in between. The CDR3 is CASSTARGTDTQYF. In nucleotides, the CDR3 is TGTGCCAGCAGTACGGCCAGGGGCACAGATACGCAGTATTTT.

V usage is TRBV27 and J usage is TRBJ2-7, with 11 bases lining up with TRBD2. With V trimmed by 6 bases and J by 11 bases, 15 bases remained unmatched. The V gene's germline CDR1 is MNHEY and CDR2 SMNVEV (reference sequence). This CDR3 is built from 15 residues. The CDR3 region has the DNA TGTGCCAGCAGGCCCCGGAGACTAGCGGGGATCGTGGAGTACTTC. This encodes CASRPRRLAGIVEYF.

This clone showed up just once. The chain has TRBV11-3 and TRBJ1-1, with 7 bases fitting TRBD1. Unmatched junction bases numbered 19, after V lost 5 bases and J lost 4 bases. The CDR3 totals 18 residues. Germline lookup yields CDR1 SGHNT and CDR2 YENEEA. The CDR3 region has the DNA TGTGCCAGCAGCCAGGGGCAGGGGGTTCACAGGGGAGGCACTGAAGCTTTCTTT. It specifies CASSQGQGVHRGGTEAFF. Based on the CDR3 plus reference TRBV11-3 and TRBJ1-1, the full variable domain is EAGVVQSPRYKIIEKKQPVAFWCNPISGHNTLYWYLQNLGQGPELLIRYENEEAVDDSQLPKDRFSAERLKGVDSTLKIQPAELGDSAVYLCASSQGQGVHRGGTEAFFGQGTRLTVV.

This chain uses TRBV27 with TRBJ1-2; 9 bases align to TRBD1. V shed 6 bases and J 6 bases; nucleotides not matched to a gene: 2. This CDR3 contains 12 residues. The V gene's germline CDR1 is MNHEY and CDR2 SMNVEV (reference sequence). The CDR3 DNA follows: TGTGCCAGCAGCCGGACAGGGGATGGCTACACCTTC. Translated, it gives CASSRTGDGYTF.

This sequence joins TRBV3-1 (or the pseudogene TRBV3-2) and TRBJ1-1; D remains ambiguous. The CDR3 spans 15 residues. The V end lost 2 bases, the J end lost 4 bases, and 14 bases lay between the germline ends. CDR1 is LGHDT and CDR2 is YNNKEL in the germline V gene (reference sequence). The CDR3: CASSQRRARGTEAFF. The CDR3 region has the DNA TGTGCCAGCAGCCAAAGGAGGGCCCGGGGCACTGAAGCTTTCTTT.

This clone has just one count. The rearrangement uses TRBV27 and TRBJ2-7; 7 bases fit TRBD1. CDR3 length equals 12 residues. CDR1 is MNHEY and CDR2 is SMNVEV in the germline V gene (reference sequence). Trimming at V came to 5 bases and at J to 6 bases, leaving 4 bases not matched to a gene. The CDR3 reads CASSLPGGEQYF. The CDR3 coding sequence is TGTGCCAGCAGTCTCCCAGGGGGCGAGCAGTACTTC.

The table lists this clone with a few counts. The rearrangement links TRBV12-5 to TRBJ2-2, with a tentative D call TRBD2 (6 bases). Germline V gene lookup returns CDR1 LGHNT and CDR2 FRNRAP. Trimming took 0 bases from V and 6 from J, leaving 14 bases between them. The length of the CDR3 is 16 residues. The CDR3 region is CASGLVRGLSAGELFF. The DNA of the CDR3 is TGTGCTAGTGGTTTGGTACGGGGGTTGAGTGCCGGGGAGCTGTTTTTT.

The chain uses TRBV27 and TRBJ1-1, with 10 bases matching TRBD1. V trimming: 6 bases; J trimming: 2 bases; junction bases outside the gene matches: 3. This CDR3 comprises 14 residues. Looked up from germline, CDR1 is MNHEY and CDR2 is SMNVEV (reference sequence). The CDR3 DNA is TGTGCCAGCAGCTGGACAGGGGGAAACACTGAAGCTTTCTTT. This gives the protein CASSWTGGNTEAFF.

V and J are TRBV5-1 and TRBJ1-4, with 7 bases matching TRBD1. After removal of 4 bases from V and 5 bases from J, the junction contained 14 bases not matched to a gene. The CDR3 loop spans 17 amino acids. Germline V gene data show CDR1 as SGHRS and CDR2 as YFSETQ. CDR3 bases: TGCGCCAGCAGCCGCGGGACAGACCTTAACAGAAATGAAAAACTGTTTTTT. Its translation is CASSRGTDLNRNEKLFF.

This sequence joins TRBV6-7 and TRBJ1-1; 8 positions match TRBD1. TRBV6-7 belongs to the ORF category, with a function that is uncertain. The CDR3 sequence is 16 residues long. J was trimmed by 2 bases and V by 2 bases; bases with no gene match: 7. The CDR3 sequence: CASSYETGEINTEAFF. The CDR3 region has the DNA TGTGCCAGCAGTTACGAGACAGGGGAAATCAACACTGAAGCTTTCTTT.

V and J are TRBV6-5 and TRBJ1-2, with D possibly TRBD1 on 5 matching bases. Trimming pared 6 bases from V and 3 bases from J, leaving 17 bases between. This CDR3 comprises 15 residues. Germline CDR1 MNHEY, CDR2 SVGAGI. Here the CDR3 reads CASSPAGRWDYGYTF. The DNA of the CDR3 is TGTGCCAGCAGCCCGGCGGGACGGTGGGACTATGGCTACACCTTC.

This sequence joins TRBV5-5 and TRBJ1-1; D not certain. The CDR3 is made up of 14 amino acids. Germline loops: CDR1 SGHKS, CDR2 YYEKEE (reference sequence). Trimming removed 4 bases from V and 1 base from J, with 11 bases in between. CDR3 region: CASSTLGGNTEAFF. The CDR3 bases are TGTGCCAGCAGCACCCTCGGCGGGAACACTGAAGCTTTCTTT.

V and J are TRBV11-3 and TRBJ2-1, with D perhaps TRBD2 (6 bases). V lost 5 bases to trimming and J lost 5 bases, with 13 bases between them. The CDR3 covers 14 residues. Germline lookup yields CDR1 SGHNT and CDR2 YENEEA. The DNA of the CDR3 is TGTGCCAGCAGCCGCCGGGAGCGGGACAATGAGCAGTTCTTC. Amino acid sequence: CASSRRERDNEQFF.

The table lists this clone with many counts. The chain recombines TRBV4-1 with TRBJ1-1, with TRBD1 identical over 10 bases. CDR1 MGHRA and CDR2 YSYEKL come from the germline V gene. The CDR3 runs 19 residues. V shed 0 bases and J 5 bases; nucleotides not matched to a gene: 15. CDR3 amino acids: CASSQDPPGTGAVETEAFF. CDR3 nucleotides: TGCGCCAGCAGCCAAGATCCCCCCGGGACAGGGGCAGTGGAAACTGAAGCTTTCTTT.

The V call is TRBV11-2, the J call TRBJ2-7; 8 bases align to TRBD1. V lost 5 bases to trimming and J lost 4 bases; unmatched junction nucleotides: 7. The CDR3 runs to 14 residues. In germline, CDR1 is SGHAT, CDR2 FQNNGV. The DNA of the CDR3 is TGTGCCAGCAGCCGAGTTACAGGGGGGTACGAGCAGTACTTC. Translated: CASSRVTGGYEQYF.

The chain carries TRBV24-1 and TRBJ2-7, with D tentatively TRBD2 (5 bases). Germline lookup yields CDR1 KGHDR and CDR2 SFDVKD. The CDR3 sequence is 15 residues long. V lost 9 bases to trimming and J lost 3 bases, with 20 bases between them. This CDR3 is CATRRMGRPYYEQYF. DNA of the CDR3: TGTGCCACCCGACGGATGGGGAGACCTTACTACGAGCAGTACTTC.

The chain joins TRBV6-2 or TRBV6-3 to TRBJ2-4; D ambiguous. Trimming took 5 bases from V and 0 from J, leaving 11 bases between them. The germline V gene has CDR1 MNHEY and CDR2 SVGEGT. This CDR3 contains 15 residues. The DNA for the CDR3 is TGTGCCAGCAGTCTCAGTTCAGTAGCCAAAAACATTCAGTACTTC. Protein product: CASSLSSVAKNIQYF.

CDR3 sequence (DNA): TGTGCCAGCAGCGTAGGAGGACTCTCCTACGAGCAGTACTTC. Translation: CASSVGGLSYEQYF. The chain couples TRBV9 to TRBJ2-7, with D maybe TRBD2 (5 bases). The ends were cut back, 0 bases at V and 0 bases at J, with 7 bases in the middle. CDR3 length: 14 amino acids. CDR1 SGDLS and CDR2 YYNGEE come from the germline V gene. The full variable domain, its missing parts supplied by reference TRBV9 and TRBJ2-7, is DSGVTQTPKHLITATGQRVTLRCSPRSGDLSVYWYQQSLDQGLQFLIQYYNGEERAKGNILERFSAQQFPDLHSELNLSSLELGDSALYFCASSVGGLSYEQYFGPGTRLTVT.

The CDR3 DNA follows: TGTGCCAGCAGCGTTAGCGGGAGTAGGGAGCAGTACTTC. This codes for CASSVSGSREQYF. J is TRBJ2-7 and V is TRBV7-2; 9 bases agree with TRBD2. This CDR3 spans 13 amino acids. The J segment lost 7 bases and the V segment lost 5 bases, leaving 6 bases of the junction unmatched. Germline V gene sequence: CDR1 SGHTA, CDR2 FQGNSA.

This chain links TRBV3-1 (or the pseudogene TRBV3-2) with TRBJ1-1; the D is unclear. The V end was cut by 1 base, the J end by 6 bases, with 15 bases between. The CDR3 covers 15 residues. Germline V gene data show CDR1 as LGHDT and CDR2 as YNNKEL (reference sequence). The CDR3, as DNA: TGTGCCAGCAGCCAAGGGACTCAGAGGAGGGCTGAAGCTTTCTTT. It encodes CASSQGTQRRAEAFF.

V is TRBV28 and J is TRBJ1-4, with 9 nucleotides matching TRBD1. The germline V gene has CDR1 MDHEN and CDR2 SYDVKM. CDR3 length: 13 amino acids. Trimming removed 7 bases from V and 7 bases from J; junction bases left unmatched: 4. The chain's CDR3 is CASKGQGIEKLFF. The CDR3 nucleotides are TGTGCCAGCAAGGGACAGGGTATTGAAAAACTGTTTTTT.

The chain couples TRBV27 to TRBJ1-1, with D perhaps matching TRBD1 (6 bases). Trimming stripped 7 bases from V and 0 bases from J, with 15 bases between. CDR1 MNHEY and CDR2 SMNVEV come from the germline V gene (reference sequence). The CDR3 is 15 amino acids. CDR3 protein: CASKVPDSLNTEAFF. CDR3 sequence (DNA): TGTGCCAGCAAGGTCCCGGACAGCTTGAACACTGAAGCTTTCTTT.